These T cell receptor beta chains were read from a single sample in a study of blood T cell repertoires in COVID-19. The assay was immunoSEQ multiplex PCR, and TCRdb's table has in-frame clones only and misses some. The data contain over 120,000 clones, approximately 80% of them singletons. Sequencing was done on a sample of peripheral blood. These receptor sequences come from a human donor in a cohort sampled during active COVID-19. The CDR3 runs from the conserved cysteine through the conserved F or W. The D gene is left open where the match is weak. Only some rows state a clone size, as once, few, many or a class for expanded clones.

V	size	J	D	CDR3	DNA
TRBV3-1/TRBV3-2	NA	TRBJ1-2	NA	CASREGGVAYGYTF	TGTGCCAGCCGGGAGGGGGGGGTGGCCTATGGCTACACCTTC
TRBV16	NA	TRBJ2-7	NA	CASSQGQLPREQYF	TGTGCCAGCAGCCAAGGACAGCTCCCACGAGAGCAGTACTTC
TRBV11-3	NA	TRBJ1-1	TRBD1	CASSSDRGSTEAFF	TGTGCCAGCAGCTCGGACAGGGGGAGCACTGAAGCTTTCTTT
TRBV7-9	NA	TRBJ2-1	NA	CASLASPPWGEQFF	TGTGCCAGCTTAGCGTCCCCTCCCTGGGGTGAGCAGTTCTTC
TRBV29-1	once	TRBJ2-1	NA	CSVQTSLYNEQFF	TGCAGCGTTCAGACTAGTCTCTACAATGAGCAGTTCTTC
TRBV20-1	NA	TRBJ1-5	TRBD1	CSASQGGGQPQHF	TGCAGTGCTAGTCAGGGGGGAGGACAGCCCCAGCATTTT
TRBV12-5	NA	TRBJ2-1	TRBD2	CASGLTSGPSSYNEQFF	TGTGCTAGTGGACTAACTAGCGGGCCGAGCTCCTACAATGAGCAGTTCTTC
TRBV18	NA	TRBJ1-1	NA	CASSQEGTEAFF	TGTGCCAGCTCGCAGGAGGGGACTGAAGCTTTCTTT
TRBV29-1	NA	TRBJ1-2	NA	CSVYTQGDGYTF	TGCAGCGTTTATACTCAGGGTGATGGCTACACCTTC
TRBV27	NA	TRBJ2-1	TRBD2	CASSLITLAGAGNEQFF	TGTGCCAGCAGTTTAATTACCCTAGCGGGAGCCGGCAATGAGCAGTTCTTC
TRBV19	NA	TRBJ1-2	NA	CASSITGSYGYTF	TGTGCCAGTAGTATAACAGGCTCCTATGGCTACACCTTC
TRBV9	once	TRBJ1-1	NA	CASSVSVNTEAFF	TGTGCCAGCAGCGTATCGGTGAACACTGAAGCTTTCTTT
TRBV15	once	TRBJ2-2	TRBD1	CATESFGTGRFTGELFF	TGTGCCACCGAATCGTTCGGGACAGGGCGTTTTACCGGGGAGCTGTTTTTT
TRBV2	NA	TRBJ1-1	NA	CASTNRRAGTEAFF	TGTGCCAGCACCAACCGGAGGGCGGGCACTGAAGCTTTCTTT
TRBV6-5	NA	TRBJ1-3	NA	CASTRGRSSGNTIYF	TGTGCCAGCACCCGGGGGAGAAGCTCTGGAAACACCATATATTTT
TRBV7-8	NA	TRBJ2-3	NA	CASSRPEGDTQYF	TGTGCCAGCAGCCGTCCCGAGGGAGATACGCAGTATTTT
TRBV28	few	TRBJ2-1	NA	CASSTKGVFSYNEQFF	TGTGCCAGCAGCACCAAAGGAGTTTTCTCCTACAATGAGCAGTTCTTC
TRBV5-5	NA	TRBJ2-3	TRBD2	CASSWRLAPFTDTQYF	TGTGCCAGCAGCTGGAGACTAGCACCATTCACAGATACGCAGTATTTT
TRBV5-4	NA	TRBJ2-3	TRBD2	CASSRLAGVDDTQYF	TGTGCCAGCAGCCGACTAGCGGGAGTAGATGATACGCAGTATTTT
TRBV5-1	once	TRBJ1-2	NA	CASSLAGVTHGYTF	TGCGCCAGCAGCTTGGCCGGGGTAACTCATGGCTACACCTTC
TRBV11-3	NA	TRBJ2-3	NA	CASRRGTATDTQYF	TGTGCCAGCAGGCGCGGGACAGCCACAGATACGCAGTATTTT
TRBV6-2/TRBV6-3	NA	TRBJ2-1	TRBD2	CASSYSSGTSGVFSYNEQFF	TGTGCCAGCAGTTACTCGAGTGGGACTAGCGGGGTCTTCTCCTACAATGAGCAGTTCTTC
TRBV6-2/TRBV6-3	NA	TRBJ1-5	NA	CASSSLETGWGNQPQHF	TGTGCCAGCAGTTCCCTCGAGACAGGATGGGGCAATCAGCCCCAGCATTTT
TRBV5-1	NA	TRBJ1-6	TRBD1	CASSLGAGGNSPLHF	TGCGCCAGCAGCTTGGGGGCAGGGGGTAATTCACCCCTCCACTTT
TRBV19	NA	TRBJ2-1	NA	CAVSQGYSYNEQFF	TGTGCCGTCTCTCAGGGTTACTCCTACAATGAGCAGTTCTTC
TRBV7-9	NA	TRBJ2-1	NA	CASSLALTSRGNEQFF	TGTGCCAGCAGCTTAGCTCTCACTAGCCGTGGCAATGAGCAGTTCTTC
TRBV30	NA	TRBJ2-6	NA	CAWSGHGANVLTF	TGTGCCTGGAGTGGACATGGGGCCAACGTCCTGACTTTC
TRBV15	NA	TRBJ2-3	NA	CATSRDQKDTQYF	TGTGCCACCAGCAGAGATCAGAAAGATACGCAGTATTTT
TRBV20-1	few	TRBJ1-3	TRBD1	CSASPIPGTGAGNTIYF	TGCAGTGCTAGTCCAATCCCCGGGACAGGGGCTGGAAACACCATATATTTT
TRBV12-3/TRBV12-4	NA	TRBJ1-5	NA	CASRSGAYQPQHF	TGTGCCAGCAGATCAGGGGCCTATCAGCCCCAGCATTTT
TRBV21-1	NA	TRBJ1-5	NA	CASSQRQAGVKGWPQHF	TGTGCCAGCAGCCAGAGGCAGGCAGGCGTTAAGGGGTGGCCCCAGCATTTT
TRBV3-1/TRBV3-2	NA	TRBJ1-2	NA	CASSQRRSGVNGYTF	TGTGCCAGCAGCCAACGGAGATCAGGGGTTAACGGCTACACCTTC
TRBV12-3/TRBV12-4	few	TRBJ2-7	NA	CASSTSKYEQYF	TGTGCCAGCAGTACCTCTAAGTACGAGCAGTACTTC
TRBV27	NA	TRBJ2-1	TRBD1	CASSLISGQVTYNEQFF	TGTGCCAGCAGTTTAATTTCGGGACAGGTTACGTACAATGAGCAGTTCTTC
TRBV6-1	NA	TRBJ1-2	NA	CASSEGESGSYGYTF	TGTGCCAGCAGCGAAGGGGAGTCGGGATCATATGGCTACACCTTC
TRBV10-3	NA	TRBJ2-2	NA	CAISESRVNTGELFF	TGTGCCATCAGTGAGTCCCGGGTGAACACCGGGGAGCTGTTTTTT
TRBV2	NA	TRBJ1-2	NA	CASSVHPDYGYTF	TGTGCCAGCAGTGTACACCCTGACTATGGCTACACCTTC
TRBV11-1	medium-sized	TRBJ2-1	TRBD2	CASKTSGSNEQFF	TGTGCCAGCAAGACTAGCGGGAGCAATGAGCAGTTCTTC
TRBV6-1	NA	TRBJ2-1	TRBD2	CASSEAWGGGLNEQFF	TGTGCCAGCAGTGAAGCCTGGGGCGGGGGGCTCAATGAGCAGTTCTTC
TRBV7-6	NA	TRBJ1-2	NA	CASSPTSLDGARGYTF	TGTGCCAGCAGCCCGACTAGCTTAGACGGGGCACGAGGCTACACCTTC
TRBV25-1	once	TRBJ2-5	NA	CASSPALGGMSETQYF	TGTGCCAGCAGCCCTGCGCTGGGGGGTATGTCTGAGACCCAGTACTTC
TRBV7-3	NA	TRBJ1-2	NA	CASSLNGGGDYGYTF	TGTGCCAGCAGCTTAAACGGGGGTGGGGACTATGGCTACACCTTC
TRBV11-3	once	TRBJ2-1	TRBD2	CASSQGLAGGIAYEQFF	TGTGCCAGCAGCCAGGGACTAGCGGGAGGGATAGCCTATGAGCAGTTCTTC
TRBV27	NA	TRBJ2-7	NA	CASSLRGALTYEQYF	TGTGCCAGCAGTTTACGCGGGGCGTTAACCTACGAGCAGTACTTC
TRBV25-1	few	TRBJ2-5	NA	CASGRGGETQYF	TGTGCCAGCGGGAGGGGGGGTGAGACCCAGTACTTC
TRBV5-5	once	TRBJ2-3	TRBD1	CASSILQGAGTDTQYF	TGTGCCAGCAGCATACTACAGGGGGCGGGCACAGATACGCAGTATTTT